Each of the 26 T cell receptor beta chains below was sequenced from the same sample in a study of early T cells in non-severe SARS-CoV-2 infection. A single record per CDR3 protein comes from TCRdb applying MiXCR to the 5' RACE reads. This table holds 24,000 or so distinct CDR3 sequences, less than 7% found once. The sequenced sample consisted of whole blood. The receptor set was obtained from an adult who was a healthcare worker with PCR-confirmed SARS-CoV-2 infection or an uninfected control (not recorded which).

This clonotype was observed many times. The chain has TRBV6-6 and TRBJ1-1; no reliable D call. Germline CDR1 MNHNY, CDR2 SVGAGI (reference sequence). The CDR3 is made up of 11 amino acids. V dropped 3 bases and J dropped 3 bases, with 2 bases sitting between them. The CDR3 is CASSYDTEAFF. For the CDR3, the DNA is TGTGCCAGCAGTTATGACACTGAAGCTTTCTTT.

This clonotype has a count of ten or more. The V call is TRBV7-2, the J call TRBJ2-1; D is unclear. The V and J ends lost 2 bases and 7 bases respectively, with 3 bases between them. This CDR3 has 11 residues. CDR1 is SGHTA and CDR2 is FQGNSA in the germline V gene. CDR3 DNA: TGTGCCAGCAGCTTACTGAATGAGCAGTTCTTC. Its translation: CASSLLNEQFF.

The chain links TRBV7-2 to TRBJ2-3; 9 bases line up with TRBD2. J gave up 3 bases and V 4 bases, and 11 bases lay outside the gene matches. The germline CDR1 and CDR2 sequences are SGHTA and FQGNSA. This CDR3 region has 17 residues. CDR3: CASSSRGAGGPTDTQYF. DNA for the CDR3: TGTGCCAGCAGCTCCCGAGGGGCGGGGGGGCCAACAGATACGCAGTATTTT.

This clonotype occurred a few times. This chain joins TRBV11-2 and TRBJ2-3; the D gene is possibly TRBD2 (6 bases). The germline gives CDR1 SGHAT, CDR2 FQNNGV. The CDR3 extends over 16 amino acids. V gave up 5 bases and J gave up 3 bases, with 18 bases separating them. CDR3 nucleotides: TGTGCCAGCAGCCACGGGACTTCTAGCAGTACAGATACGCAGTATTTT. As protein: CASSHGTSSSTDTQYF.

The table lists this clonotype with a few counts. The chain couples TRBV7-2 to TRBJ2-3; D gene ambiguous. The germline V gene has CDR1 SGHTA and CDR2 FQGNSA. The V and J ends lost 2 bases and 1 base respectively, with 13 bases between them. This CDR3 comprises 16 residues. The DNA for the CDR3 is TGTGCCAGCAGCTTAAGTTATGGTGGTGGCACAGATACGCAGTATTTT. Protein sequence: CASSLSYGGGTDTQYF.

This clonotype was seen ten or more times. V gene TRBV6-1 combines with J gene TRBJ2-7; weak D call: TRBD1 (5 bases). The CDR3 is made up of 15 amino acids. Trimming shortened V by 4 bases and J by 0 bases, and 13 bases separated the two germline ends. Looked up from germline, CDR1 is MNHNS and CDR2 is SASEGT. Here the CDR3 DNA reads TGTGCCAGCAGTGTTCAGACAGAGGACTCCTACGAGCAGTACTTC. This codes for CASSVQTEDSYEQYF.

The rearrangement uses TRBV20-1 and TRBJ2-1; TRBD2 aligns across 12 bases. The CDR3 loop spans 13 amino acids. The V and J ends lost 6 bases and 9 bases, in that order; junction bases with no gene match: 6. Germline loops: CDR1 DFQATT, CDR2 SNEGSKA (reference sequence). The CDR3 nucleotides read TGCAGTGCATGGACTAGCGGGAAAGCTGAGCAGTTCTTC. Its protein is CSAWTSGKAEQFF.

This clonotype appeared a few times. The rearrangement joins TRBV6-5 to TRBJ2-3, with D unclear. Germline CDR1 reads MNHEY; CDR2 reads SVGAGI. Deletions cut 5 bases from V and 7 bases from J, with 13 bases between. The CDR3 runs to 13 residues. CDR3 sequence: CASSLSRKNTQYF. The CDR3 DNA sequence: TGTGCCAGCAGTCTAAGCAGGAAGAATACGCAGTATTTT.

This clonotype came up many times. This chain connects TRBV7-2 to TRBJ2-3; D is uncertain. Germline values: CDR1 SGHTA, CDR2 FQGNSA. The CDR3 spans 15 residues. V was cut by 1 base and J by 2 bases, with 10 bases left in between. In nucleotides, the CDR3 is TGTGCCAGCAGCTTAGTAGGGCTCTTCACAGATACGCAGTATTTT. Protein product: CASSLVGLFTDTQYF.

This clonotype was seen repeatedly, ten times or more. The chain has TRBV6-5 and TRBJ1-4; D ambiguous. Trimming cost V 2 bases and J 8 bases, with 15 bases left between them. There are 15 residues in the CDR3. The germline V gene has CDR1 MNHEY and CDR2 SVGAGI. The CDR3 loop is CASSYEAAVREKLFF. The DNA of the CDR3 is TGTGCCAGCAGTTACGAAGCAGCAGTGAGGGAAAAACTGTTTTTT.

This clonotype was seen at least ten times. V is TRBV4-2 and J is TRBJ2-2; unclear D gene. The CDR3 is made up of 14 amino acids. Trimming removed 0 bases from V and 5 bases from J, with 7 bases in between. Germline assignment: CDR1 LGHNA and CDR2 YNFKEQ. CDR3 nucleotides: TGTGCCAGCAGCCAAGATCCCCGGACCGGGGAGCTGTTTTTT. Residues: CASSQDPRTGELFF.

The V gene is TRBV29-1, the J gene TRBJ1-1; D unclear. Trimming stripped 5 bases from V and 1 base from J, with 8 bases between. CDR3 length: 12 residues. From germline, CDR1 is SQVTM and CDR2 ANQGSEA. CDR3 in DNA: TGCAGCGTTTCCTCAGGGAACACTGAAGCTTTCTTT. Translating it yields CSVSSGNTEAFF.

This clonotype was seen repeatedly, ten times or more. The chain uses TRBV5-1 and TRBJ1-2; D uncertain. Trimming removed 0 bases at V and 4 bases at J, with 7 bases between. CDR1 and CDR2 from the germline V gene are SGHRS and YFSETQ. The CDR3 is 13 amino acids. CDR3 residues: CASSLGPVYGYTF. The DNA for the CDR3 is TGCGCCAGCAGCTTGGGGCCAGTCTATGGCTACACCTTC.

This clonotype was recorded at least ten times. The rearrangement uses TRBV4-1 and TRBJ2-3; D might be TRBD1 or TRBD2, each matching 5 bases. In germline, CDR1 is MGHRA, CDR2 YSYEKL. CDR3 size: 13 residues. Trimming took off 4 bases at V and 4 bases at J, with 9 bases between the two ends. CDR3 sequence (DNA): TGCGCCAGCAGCCCAAGAGGGGCAGATACGCAGTATTTT. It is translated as CASSPRGADTQYF.

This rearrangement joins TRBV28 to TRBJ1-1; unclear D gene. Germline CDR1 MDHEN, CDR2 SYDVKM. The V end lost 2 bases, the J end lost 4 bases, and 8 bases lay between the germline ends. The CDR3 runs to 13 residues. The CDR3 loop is CASSLGESTEAFF. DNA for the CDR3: TGTGCCAGCAGTTTAGGGGAGTCCACTGAAGCTTTCTTT.

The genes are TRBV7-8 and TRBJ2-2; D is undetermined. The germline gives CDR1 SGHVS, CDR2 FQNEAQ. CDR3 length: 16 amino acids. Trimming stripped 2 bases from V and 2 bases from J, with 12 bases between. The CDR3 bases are TGTGCCAGCAGCTTATCTAGTCCGACAAACACCGGGGAGCTGTTTTTT. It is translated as CASSLSSPTNTGELFF.

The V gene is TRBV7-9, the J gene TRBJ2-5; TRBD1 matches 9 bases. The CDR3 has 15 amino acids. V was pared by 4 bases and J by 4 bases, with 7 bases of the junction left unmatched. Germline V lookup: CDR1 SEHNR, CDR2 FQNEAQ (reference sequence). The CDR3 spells CASSSRDRERETQYF. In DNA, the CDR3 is TGTGCCAGCAGCTCACGGGACAGGGAAAGAGAGACCCAGTACTTC. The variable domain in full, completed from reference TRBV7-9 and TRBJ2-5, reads DTGVSQNPRHKITKRGQNVTFRCDPISEHNRLYWYRQTLGQGPEFLTYFQNEAQLEKSRLLSDRFSAERPKGSFSTLEIQRTEQGDSAMYLCASSSRDRERETQYFGPGTRLLVL.

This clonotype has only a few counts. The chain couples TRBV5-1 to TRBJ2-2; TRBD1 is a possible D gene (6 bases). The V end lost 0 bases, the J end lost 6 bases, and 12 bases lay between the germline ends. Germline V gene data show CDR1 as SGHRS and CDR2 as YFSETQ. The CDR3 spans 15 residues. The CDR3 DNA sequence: TGCGCCAGCAGCTTGGACAGGGAAGCACCCGGGGAGCTGTTTTTT. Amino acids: CASSLDREAPGELFF.

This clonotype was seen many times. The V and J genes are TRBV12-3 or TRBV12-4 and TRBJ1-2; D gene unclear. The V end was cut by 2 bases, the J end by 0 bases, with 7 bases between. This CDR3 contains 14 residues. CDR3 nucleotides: TGTGCCAGCAGTTTAATTTCCCCTAACTATGGCTACACCTTC. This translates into CASSLISPNYGYTF.

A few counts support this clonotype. The CDR3 DNA reads as TGTGCCAGCCGGAGGACTAGCGGGGGGACCACAGATACGCAGTATTTT. This sequence encodes CASRRTSGGTTDTQYF. The chain is built from TRBV5-6 and TRBJ2-3, with 14 bases fitting TRBD2. The CDR3 consists of 16 residues. Germline CDR1 reads SGHDT; CDR2 reads YYEEEE. After removal of 7 bases from V and 2 bases from J, the junction contained 6 bases not matched to a gene.

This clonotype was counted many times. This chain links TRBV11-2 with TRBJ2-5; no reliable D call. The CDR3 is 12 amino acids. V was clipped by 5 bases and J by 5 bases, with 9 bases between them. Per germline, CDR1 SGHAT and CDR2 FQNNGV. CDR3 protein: CASSPTWETQYF. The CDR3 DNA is TGTGCCAGCAGCCCTACCTGGGAGACCCAGTACTTC. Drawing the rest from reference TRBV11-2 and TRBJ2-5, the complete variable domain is EAGVAQSPRYKIIEKRQSVAFWCNPISGHATLYWYQQILGQGPKLLIQFQNNGVVDDSQLPKDRFSAERLKGVDSTLKIQPAKLEDSAVYLCASSPTWETQYFGPGTRLLVL.

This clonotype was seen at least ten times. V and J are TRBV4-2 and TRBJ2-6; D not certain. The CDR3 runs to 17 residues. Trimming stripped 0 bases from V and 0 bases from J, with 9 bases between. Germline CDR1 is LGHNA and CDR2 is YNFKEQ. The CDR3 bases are TGTGCCAGCAGCCAAGATGGGTCGAACTCTGGGGCCAACGTCCTGACTTTC. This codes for CASSQDGSNSGANVLTF.

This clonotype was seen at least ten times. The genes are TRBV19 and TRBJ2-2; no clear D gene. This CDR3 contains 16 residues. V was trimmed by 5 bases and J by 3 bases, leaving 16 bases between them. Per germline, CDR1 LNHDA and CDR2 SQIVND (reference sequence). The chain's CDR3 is CASSPRARRDTGELFF. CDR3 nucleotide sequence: TGTGCCAGTAGTCCTCGGGCCCGACGTGACACCGGGGAGCTGTTTTTT.

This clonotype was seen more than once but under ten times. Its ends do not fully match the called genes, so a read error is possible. CDR3 sequence: CASSPPGQPGHRSF. The CDR3 DNA is TGTGCCAGCAGCCCCCCCGGGCAACCGGGACACAGAAGCTTC. The chain couples TRBV11-2 to TRBJ2-7, with D possibly being TRBD1 (6 bases). The CDR3 has 14 amino acids. The V gene's germline CDR1 is SGHAT and CDR2 FQNNGV.

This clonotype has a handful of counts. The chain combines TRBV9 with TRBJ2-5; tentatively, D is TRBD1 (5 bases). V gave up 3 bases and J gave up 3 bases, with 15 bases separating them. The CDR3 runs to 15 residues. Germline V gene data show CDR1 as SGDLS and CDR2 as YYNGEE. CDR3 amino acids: CASSASRAEKETQYF. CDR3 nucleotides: TGTGCCAGCAGCGCCTCCAGGGCAGAAAAAGAGACCCAGTACTTC.

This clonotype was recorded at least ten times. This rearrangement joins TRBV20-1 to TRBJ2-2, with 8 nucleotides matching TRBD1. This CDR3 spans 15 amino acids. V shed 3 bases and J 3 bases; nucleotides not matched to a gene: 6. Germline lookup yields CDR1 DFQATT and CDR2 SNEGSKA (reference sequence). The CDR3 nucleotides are TGCAGTGCTAGCTCCCAGGGGGCGGACACCGGGGAGCTGTTTTTT. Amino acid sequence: CSASSQGADTGELFF.